Presented here are 23 T cell receptor beta chains from one specimen sequenced in a study of T cell responses to AZD1222 COVID-19 vaccine. TCRdb's copy holds only in-frame clones and misses some; the assay was immunoSEQ multiplex PCR. The table has about 110,000 clones, about nine tenths seen once. This specimen consisted of peripheral blood, obtained on day 0 of MenACWY control vaccination. These receptors all come from an adult in good health.

V usage is TRBV25-1 and J usage is TRBJ2-7; 8 positions agree with TRBD1. CDR1 MGHDK and CDR2 SYGVNS come from the germline V gene. J was trimmed by 2 bases and V by 4 bases; bases with no gene match: 7. The CDR3 covers 15 residues. The CDR3 sequence is CASSAYADRAYEQYF. CDR3 bases: TGTGCCAGCAGTGCTTACGCGGACAGGGCCTACGAGCAGTACTTC.

The chain links TRBV2 to TRBJ2-1; 11 nucleotides agree with TRBD1. The junction had 7 bases not matched to a gene; V was cut back by 4 bases and J by 8 bases. Germline lookup yields CDR1 SNHLY and CDR2 FYNNEI. This CDR3 region has 15 residues. The CDR3: CASSVGGQGVYEQFF. The CDR3 bases are TGTGCCAGCAGTGTCGGGGGACAGGGGGTATATGAGCAGTTCTTC.

The chain carries TRBV7-6 and TRBJ2-7; the D call may be TRBD1 or TRBD2 (7 bases each). The CDR3 is 14 residues long. Germline V gives CDR1 SGHVS, CDR2 FNYEAQ. Between the trimmed V and J ends, which lost 3 bases and 4 bases, there was a span of 13 bases. In nucleotides, the CDR3 is TGTGCCAGCAGCTTCACAGGGGAGGGTTACGAGCAGTACTTC. This codes for CASSFTGEGYEQYF. Full variable domain (remainder filled in from reference TRBV7-6 and TRBJ2-7): GAGVSQSPRYKVTKRGQDVALRCDPISGHVSLYWYRQALGQGPEFLTYFNYEAQQDKSGLPNDRFSAERPEGSISTLTIQRTEQRDSAMYRCASSFTGEGYEQYFGPGTRLTVT.

V is TRBV19 and J is TRBJ1-1; possible D gene TRBD1, 5 bases. This CDR3 has 16 amino acids. Trimming removed 8 bases at V and 3 bases at J, with 22 bases between. The germline CDR1 and CDR2 sequences are LNHDA and SQIVND (reference sequence). The CDR3 bases are TGTGCCAGTGAACAAACCGGGACCCGCGAGTACACTGAAGCTTTCTTT. Its translation is CASEQTGTREYTEAFF.

The J gene is TRBJ2-7, the V gene TRBV7-3, with D uncertain. The CDR3 is 13 residues long. Germline-derived CDR1 and CDR2 are SGHTA and FQGTGA. The ends were cut back, 1 base at V and 4 bases at J, with 8 bases in the middle. CDR3 sequence reads: CASSLIVGYEQYF. In nucleotides, the CDR3 is TGTGCCAGCAGCTTAATTGTGGGTTACGAGCAGTACTTC. Together with reference TRBV7-3 and TRBJ2-7, the CDR3 gives the full variable domain: GAGVSQTPSNKVTEKGKYVELRCDPISGHTALYWYRQSLGQGPEFLIYFQGTGAADDSGLPNDRFFAVRPEGSVSTLKIQRTERGDSAVYLCASSLIVGYEQYFGPGTRLTVT.

The V and J genes are TRBV28 and TRBJ1-2; D gene unclear. CDR3 length: 13 amino acids. The V and J ends lost 5 bases and 4 bases respectively, with 11 bases between them. Germline V gene data show CDR1 as MDHEN and CDR2 as SYDVKM. CDR3 nucleotides: TGTGCCAGCAGTCTCCCCACCCCCTATGGCTACACCTTC. Protein: CASSLPTPYGYTF.

This chain links TRBV27 with TRBJ1-2; D remains ambiguous. Germline CDR1 is MNHEY and CDR2 is SMNVEV (reference sequence). Trimming left V 2 bases short and J 0 bases short, with 10 bases between. The CDR3 loop spans 15 amino acids. The CDR3, as DNA: TGTGCCAGCAGTTTAGGTCCTAAAGCTAACTATGGCTACACCTTC. It codes for CASSLGPKANYGYTF.

The J gene is TRBJ1-2, the V gene TRBV5-1; D not certain. Germline CDR1 SGHRS, CDR2 YFSETQ. The CDR3 is 13 amino acids. Trimming cost V 3 bases and J 3 bases, with 9 bases left between them. This CDR3 is CASSSGGYYGYTF. The CDR3 nucleotides are TGCGCCAGCAGCTCGGGAGGTTACTATGGCTACACCTTC. The entire variable domain, with the rest obtained from reference TRBV5-1 and TRBJ1-2, is as follows: KAGVTQTPRYLIKTRGQQVTLSCSPISGHRSVSWYQQTPGQGLQFLFEYFSETQRNKGNFPGRFSGRQFSNSRSEMNVSTLELGDSALYLCASSSGGYYGYTFGSGTRLTVV.

This chain joins TRBV4-2 and TRBJ2-2, with 13 bases that match TRBD2. The CDR3 has 18 amino acids. Germline CDR1 reads LGHNA; CDR2 reads YNFKEQ. After removal of 0 bases from V and 5 bases from J, the junction contained 6 bases not matched to a gene. In DNA form, the CDR3 reads TGTGCCAGCAGCCAAGATCGGGCGACTAGCGGGGGGACCGGGGAGCTGTTTTTT. It specifies CASSQDRATSGGTGELFF.

The V gene is TRBV3-1 (or the pseudogene TRBV3-2), the J gene TRBJ1-2; 10 nucleotides line up with TRBD1. The CDR3 contains 15 residues. The germline gives CDR1 LGHDT, CDR2 YNNKEL (reference sequence). The V segment lost 1 base and the J segment 8 bases; nucleotides outside the gene matches: 7. CDR3 bases: TGTGCCAGCAGCCAAGCCGGACAGGGGGTTGGCGGCTACACCTTC. Translated: CASSQAGQGVGGYTF.

The chain joins TRBV9 to TRBJ1-5; 7 bases are a match to TRBD1. V shed 0 bases, J shed 6 bases, and the junction held 3 bases outside the gene matches. The germline gives CDR1 SGDLS, CDR2 YYNGEE. The CDR3 has 14 residues. This CDR3 reads CASSVVRGSQPQHF. The CDR3 DNA is TGTGCCAGCAGCGTAGTCAGGGGGAGTCAGCCCCAGCATTTT. The whole variable domain, filled in from reference TRBV9 and TRBJ1-5, reads DSGVTQTPKHLITATGQRVTLRCSPRSGDLSVYWYQQSLDQGLQFLIQYYNGEERAKGNILERFSAQQFPDLHSELNLSSLELGDSALYFCASSVVRGSQPQHFGDGTRLSIL.

The V call is TRBV6-1, the J call TRBJ1-2, with D unresolved. The CDR3 spans 15 residues. Germline CDR1 is MNHNS and CDR2 is SASEGT. Trimming stripped 1 base from V and 4 bases from J, with 13 bases between. The CDR3: CASSEVQLGSYGYTF. In DNA form, the CDR3 reads TGTGCCAGCAGTGAAGTCCAACTGGGAAGCTATGGCTACACCTTC.

The gene calls are TRBV19 and TRBJ1-2; 9 bases are a match to TRBD1. This CDR3 has 16 amino acids. The V and J ends lost 3 bases and 6 bases, in that order; junction bases with no gene match: 11. CDR1 is LNHDA and CDR2 is SQIVND in the germline V gene (reference sequence). The CDR3 DNA is TGTGCCAGTAGTATCCGGGACAGGGCACTCCCAGATGGCTACACCTTC. It codes for CASSIRDRALPDGYTF.

The genes are TRBV5-1 and TRBJ1-5, with D uncertain. Between the trimmed V and J ends, which lost 3 bases and 1 base, there was a span of 14 bases. Germline CDR1 reads SGHRS; CDR2 reads YFSETQ. The CDR3 is 16 amino acids. The CDR3 loop is CASSSHPGMSNQPQHF. CDR3 bases: TGCGCCAGCAGCTCCCACCCCGGGATGAGCAATCAGCCCCAGCATTTT.

V is TRBV3-1 (or the pseudogene TRBV3-2) and J is TRBJ1-5; D possibly corresponds to TRBD1 (5 bases). Per the germline V gene, CDR1 is LGHDT and CDR2 is YNNKEL (reference sequence). V lost 0 bases and J 4 bases, leaving 16 bases between the germline ends. The CDR3 loop spans 17 amino acids. The CDR3 spells CASSQEVGPGGNQPQHF. DNA of the CDR3: TGTGCCAGCAGCCAAGAGGTGGGTCCGGGGGGGAATCAGCCCCAGCATTTT.

The gene calls are TRBV30 and TRBJ1-2; D is uncertain. This CDR3 contains 13 residues. The ends were cut back, 4 bases at V and 10 bases at J, with 19 bases in the middle. Germline loops: CDR1 GTSNPN, CDR2 SVGIG (reference sequence). CDR3 sequence reads: CAWIHDWDFDYTF. CDR3 in DNA: TGTGCCTGGATTCACGACTGGGATTTCGACTACACCTTC. Together with reference TRBV30 and TRBJ1-2, the CDR3 gives the full variable domain: SQTIHQWPATLVQPVGSPLSLECTVEGTSNPNLYWYRQAAGRGLQLLFYSVGIGQISSEVPQNLSASRPQDRQFILSSKKLLLSDSGFYLCAWIHDWDFDYTFGSGTRLTVV.

The chain couples TRBV5-1 to TRBJ1-1; TRBD1 might be the D (5 bases). The CDR3 extends over 14 amino acids. V was shortened by 3 bases and J by 0 bases, with 9 bases between the two germline ends. CDR1 and CDR2 from the germline V gene are SGHRS and YFSETQ. The CDR3 spells CASSYLTVNTEAFF. CDR3 sequence (DNA): TGCGCCAGCAGCTATCTGACAGTGAACACTGAAGCTTTCTTT.

CDR3 loop: CASSYSVAEQYVKLFF. CDR3 bases: TGTGCCAGCAGTTACTCGGTGGCAGAGCAATACGTGAAACTGTTTTTT. This chain connects TRBV6-5 to TRBJ1-4; D unresolved. The germline V gene encodes CDR1 MNHEY and CDR2 SVGAGI. The V gene lost 0 bases and the J gene lost 11 bases, with 19 bases spanning the gap. The CDR3 runs to 16 residues.

J is TRBJ1-2 and V is TRBV29-1; a possible D gene is TRBD1 (5 bases). Deletions cut 5 bases from V and 4 bases from J, with 11 bases between. The CDR3 has 12 amino acids. From germline, CDR1 is SQVTM and CDR2 ANQGSEA. CDR3 loop: CSVPKRGYGYTF. In nucleotides, the CDR3 is TGCAGCGTTCCCAAGAGGGGCTATGGCTACACCTTC.

The V and J genes are TRBV19 and TRBJ2-2; tentative D call: TRBD2 (6 bases). V lost 0 bases to trimming and J lost 5 bases, with 7 bases between them. The CDR3 spans 14 residues. Per the germline V gene, CDR1 is LNHDA and CDR2 is SQIVND (reference sequence). CDR3 in amino acids: CASSIDAGTGELFF. The DNA for the CDR3 is TGTGCCAGTAGTATAGATGCGGGGACCGGGGAGCTGTTTTTT.

The chain uses TRBV6-5 and TRBJ2-7, with D perhaps matching TRBD1 (6 bases). The CDR3 is made up of 15 amino acids. Per germline, CDR1 MNHEY and CDR2 SVGAGI. Trimming pared 6 bases from V and 0 bases from J, leaving 15 bases between. The CDR3 loop is CASSPRQDSSYEQYF. The CDR3 region has the DNA TGTGCCAGCAGCCCACGACAGGACTCCTCCTACGAGCAGTACTTC.

The chain is built from TRBV10-3 and TRBJ2-7, with 7 bases fitting TRBD2. J lost 5 bases, V lost 10 bases, and 14 bases had no gene match. The CDR3 is 14 residues long. The germline CDR1 and CDR2 sequences are ENHRY and SYGVKD. CDR3 in amino acids: CATENGLAENEQYF. The CDR3 DNA follows: TGTGCCACCGAGAATGGGCTAGCGGAAAACGAGCAGTACTTC.

The rearrangement links TRBV5-5 to TRBJ2-1; D is possibly TRBD2 (6 bases). Germline assignment: CDR1 SGHKS and CDR2 YYEKEE (reference sequence). The CDR3 is 15 residues long. V lost 4 bases, J lost 4 bases, and 15 bases lay in between. The DNA of the CDR3 is TGTGCCAGCAGCCTTGGAGGGGCCCAATACAATGAGCAGTTCTTC. It specifies CASSLGGAQYNEQFF. The full variable domain, in which reference TRBV5-5 and TRBJ2-1 provide the parts outside the CDR3, is DAGVTQSPTHLIKTRGQQVTLRCSPISGHKSVSWYQQVLGQGPQFIFQYYEKEERGRGNFPDRFSARQFPNYSSELNVNALLLGDSALYLCASSLGGAQYNEQFFGPGTRLTVL.